This T cell receptor (beta chain) was identified during a study of radiation and T cells in renal cell carcinoma. Documented time point: blood 4 weeks post-SBRT, at nephrectomy. Regarding treatment: 15 Gy SBRT to primary tumor, nephrectomy 4 weeks later. Serial blood draws occurred at baseline and 2 and 4 weeks post-SBRT. Only in-frame clones appear in the TCRdb table, and some are missing; sequencing was by immunoSEQ multiplex PCR. This table holds more than 120,000 clones, approximately 86% found once. The CDR3 is 15 amino acids. Germline CDR1 reads MGHRA; CDR2 reads YSYEKL. V dropped 6 bases and J dropped 5 bases, with 20 bases sitting between them.

The source material was blood, sampled from a patient whose treatment included radiotherapy and nephrectomy. The clonotype was recovered from a woman between 45 and 65 years old with renal cell carcinoma. This sequence joins TRBV4-1 and TRBJ2-7; D is possibly TRBD2 (6 bases). The CDR3, as DNA: TGCGCCAGCAGTCTTCCGGAGGCAGGGAGGCACGAGCAGTACTTC. Its translation: CASSLPEAGRHEQYF.